Described below is a single T cell receptor beta chain sequence and its context. Under the authors' procedure: Amplification from reference gene primers served as the basis for estimated nucleated cell counts. Sequencing used immunoSEQ multiplex PCR; TCRdb keeps in-frame clones, though not all of them. The D gene and trimming were derived from the DNA, and the V and J assignments and clone size from that table. The sample comprises around 190,000 clones, roughly 85% of which are singletons, and about 8.6% rests with the top ten. The sample originates from a study of blood T cell repertoires in COVID-19. Study as a whole: COVID-19 samples collected from the United States, Italy and Spain covered acute and convalescent phases. PBMCs, B-cell-depleted T cells, or T cells provided the cDNA or gDNA that made up the material.

The CDR3 totals 14 residues. J was trimmed by 4 bases and V by 5 bases; bases with no gene match: 7. Germline values: CDR1 SQVTM, CDR2 ANQGSEA. The V gene is TRBV29-1, the J gene TRBJ2-2; 7 bases match TRBD1. This TCR was recovered from a man in his fifties with active or convalescent COVID-19. Sequencing was performed on peripheral blood. CDR3 nucleotide sequence: TGCAGCGTTTCAACAGGGGCCGGCACCGGGGAGCTGTTTTTT. Protein: CSVSTGAGTGELFF.